This T cell receptor beta chain was identified in a study of regulatory T cells in long-lasting Graves disease (dated by TCRdb to about 2021). With respect to the entire study: Newly diagnosed Graves' disease patients had taken antithyroid drugs for less than 3 months. This study used TCR sequencing and RNA sequencing of peripheral blood to compare persistent Graves' disease patients against newly diagnosed Graves' disease patients. A total of around 35 samples were covered by TCR sequencing, comprising some 13 persistent and approximately 20 newly diagnosed Graves' disease patients. The study took place in China and was registered as a clinical trial. Beyond this particular receptor, the publication reports: The small sample size was acknowledged by the authors as a limitation that may reduce accuracy. Preferential use of TRBV28, TRBJ1-2 and TRBJ2-5 was observed in persistent disease, whereas TRBV20-1 and TRBJ2-1 were favored in newly diagnosed disease. Sequencing and analysis were limited to the TCR beta chain. Peripheral blood alone was examined, since thyroid tissue, which constituted the primary lesion, could not be accessed. Lower TCR Shannon entropy and fewer highly expanded clones were observed in persistent Graves' disease patients than in newly diagnosed patients, which suggested clonal expansion. Persistent patients shared more public clonotypes among themselves (around 2,500) than newly diagnosed patients did (roughly 910).

At least ten counts were recorded for this clonotype. The clone's antigen remains unknown. Qualities for individual bases were not recorded, and no much larger clone is one base off. Library preparation was by multiplex PCR. The data were produced on an Illumina HiSeq 4000. iRepertoire HTBI primers and Arm-PCR amplification of CDR3 regions were used to construct TCR beta libraries. Before sequencing, the PCR products underwent gel purification. The published analysis was carried out like this. Across samples, 60 to 80 TRBV and over 11 TRBJ segments were identified and used for gene usage analysis of CDR3 amino acid clonotypes. COPE and FqMerger were used to merge filtered high-quality paired reads into contigs. BLAST was used to align contigs to the IMGT TRBV, TRBD and TRBJ reference genes, and CDR3 was defined following IMGT. Any clonotype with a frequency above 0.1% was counted as a highly expanded clone. Shannon entropy served as the measure of repertoire diversity, while the Gini coefficient captured V-J evenness. A clonotype was considered public if more than one individual shared it. In-frame beta chains were kept once TCRdb had trimmed the public reads at Q25 with fastp and called clones with MiXCR. Each entry merges the rows of one CDR3 protein and shows their most common DNA and genes. TCRdb, not the original authors, processed these V and J calls. The sample profile shows 440,000 or so distinct CDR3 sequences; 15% of them were found once. Together, the top ten hold 16% of the sample.

CDR1 and CDR2, per the germline V gene (reference sequence), are LGHDT and YNNKEL. Trimming removed 4 bases from V and 2 bases from J; the gene matches leave 4 bases unexplained. From its cysteine to its phenylalanine, the CDR3 spans 14 amino acids. The DNA shown is the 42-base CDR3, in frame from base 1. The time point label for this specimen denotes: newly diagnosed GD, antithyroid drugs for less than 3 months. For both TCR sequencing and RNA sequencing, RNA was extracted from PBMCs in TRIzol. The diagnosis of Graves' disease was made according to American Thyroid Association guidelines. The patients came from an endocrinology department in Xi'an, China. Each patient gave 7.5 to 10 milliliters of peripheral blood, collected in an EDTA anticoagulant tube. Ficoll Paque Plus density gradient separation was used to isolate PBMCs, and no further T cell sorting was done. An Agilent 2100 Bioanalyzer and agarose gel were used to assess RNA quality, and a NanoDrop 2000 was used to measure RNA concentration.

Another study also made use of these data, one on T cells in Graves' hyperthyroidism and ophthalmopathy. As noted in the second study: Stable Graves' hyperthyroidism was defined as the absence of progression to ophthalmopathy over 18 months of follow-up. Hyperthyroidism patients were newly diagnosed, had a disease duration of under 2 months, and were aged 18 to 65 years. Any patient with an uncontrolled infection, another autoimmune disease, pregnancy or lactation was excluded. Diagnoses relied on clinical symptoms, serum thyroxine and TRAb, thyroid ultrasound and orbital computed tomography. For the first round of RT-PCR on the TCR CDR3, the HTBI primer set was used together with the Qiagen OneStep RT-PCR kit. Most expanded thyroid clonotypes (frequency above 0.001) were also found in blood, which suggests that blood repertoires may mirror thyroid immune responses. A model built on a 13 V-J signature distinguished ophthalmopathy from stable hyperthyroidism, reaching roughly 88% sensitivity and around 81% specificity in cross-validation and 80%/75% in testing. In validation, progression to ophthalmopathy was predicted by the model with approximately 67% sensitivity and approximately 78% specificity, a median of roughly 6 months before onset. A discovery cohort of roughly 96 patients, approximately 45 with Graves' ophthalmopathy and 57 with stable Graves' hyperthyroidism, was used to find distinguishing TCR V-J signatures. An independent validation cohort of under 20 hyperthyroidism patients and about 16 patients who later progressed to ophthalmopathy tested prospective prediction of ophthalmopathy. The 100 discovery patients were randomly split 7:3 into training and test sets. Thyroid tissue and blood T-cell repertoires from more than five Graves' hyperthyroidism patients were also compared in the study. Once sampling was done, hyperthyroidism patients were given methimazole at a starting dose of 30 mg daily, whereas ophthalmopathy patients were given high-dose intravenous methylprednisolone. A second multiplex PCR round built the libraries, followed by size selection and purification. Libraries were sequenced paired-end with 100 bp reads on an Illumina HiSeq2000. Raw data were processed with SOAPnuke, discarding reads with adapters, uncalled bases, mean Phred below 15, or no exact constant-primer or identifier match. COPE v1.2.5 was used to merge high-quality paired reads, and clonotypes were defined as unique nucleotide sequences. Clonotypes were aligned to IMGT TRBV, TRBD and TRBJ reference segments using MiTCR v1.1. Only V-J combinations with frequency above 0.0001, covering 99% to 99.2% of repertoires, were analysed. The TCS score was defined as the ratio of F50 (clonal expansion) to E x V (chaos), calculated using BLOSUM62-based TCRdist between CDR3 peptides within each V-J. Welch's t-statistics and random forest reduced 514 V-J features to 13, which were used in a naive Bayes classifier (R e1071). No statistical method was used to set the sample size in advance, and investigators knew the group allocation. The paper describes TCR Vbeta CDR3 sequencing of 130 to 150 peripheral blood samples, made up of about 41 ophthalmopathy patients, around 78 hyperthyroidism patients and about 17 progressor patients.

This sample comprised peripheral blood mononuclear cells (PBMCs), obtained at new diagnosis, from a patient treated with antithyroid drugs. Recombination linked TRBV3-1 to TRBJ2-7; TRBD1 fits 8 bases in the junction. This TCR was sampled from a woman aged 25-40 years with Graves disease. Donor details come from another sample of the same person, matched by shared clones. DNA sequence: TGTGCCAGCAGCCCCCCGGGACAGGCCTACGAGCAGTACTTC. The resulting protein is CASSPPGQAYEQYF.